The clone carrying this T cell receptor (beta chain) was seen a handful of times. Its specificity is unknown. The data originate from a study of T cell repertoires in cytomegalovirus infection. The wider study: Both recently identified HLA-C-restricted and well-studied HLA-B-restricted CMV epitopes were used in the study.

TCRdb reprocessed the reads with MiXCR, giving one entry per CDR3 protein. The table lists approximately 280,000 distinct CDR3 sequences, roughly a fifth of them singletons, with roughly a fifth in the top ten. The source was cultured PBMCs, collected from culture after CMV antigen stimulation. The receptor was isolated from a human donor in good health (CMV status not recorded). Some clones in this sample may be carry-over from other donors' samples.

CDR3 loop: CASAAMGVSGTSNWETQYF. In DNA, the CDR3 is TGTGCCAGCGCTGCTATGGGGGTCTCCGGGACTAGCAATTGGGAGACCCAGTACTTC. V and J are TRBV5-5 and TRBJ2-5; 9 nucleotides align to TRBD2. CDR3 length equals 19 residues. Germline trimming cut 7 bases from V and 5 bases from J; bases unmatched to any gene: 24. Germline V gene sequence: CDR1 SGHKS, CDR2 YYEKEE (reference sequence).